The present T cell receptor beta chain was sequenced within a study of blood T cell repertoires in COVID-19. Clones were sequenced by immunoSEQ multiplex PCR, and TCRdb holds only the in-frame ones, with some missing. The repertoire includes about 170,000 clones, approximately 79% of them detected once, and over 15% sits in the top ten. V lost 1 base and J lost 5; bases outside the gene matches: 0. Germline V lookup: CDR1 LGHNA, CDR2 YNFKEQ. The CDR3 extends over 13 amino acids. Each participant's cohort was designated according to participant-reported clinical history. The origin of this receptor is a woman aged 65 to 85 in a cohort exposed to, infected with or recovered from COVID-19 (not recorded which). The chain joins TRBV4-2 to TRBJ2-7, with 9 bases aligning to TRBD1. Sequencing was carried out using PBMCs or T cells enriched from blood (not recorded which). Here the CDR3 reads CASSQGDRDEQYF. The CDR3, as DNA: TGTGCCAGCAGCCAAGGGGACAGGGACGAGCAGTACTTC.